This T cell receptor (beta chain) was found in a study of Graves' ophthalmopathy and Graves' hyperthyroidism. CDR3 size: 15 residues. The germline V gene encodes CDR1 MNHNS and CDR2 SASEGT. Between the trimmed V and J ends, which lost 2 bases and 8 bases, there was a span of 16 bases. TCR beta CDR3 amplification used RNA transcripts. Second-round multiplex PCR came after a first-round RT-PCR that employed HTBI primers. TCRdb re-called the multiplex PCR reads with MiXCR, one entry per CDR3 protein. The repertoire holds 400,000 to 500,000 distinct CDR3 sequences, with approximately 21% as singletons. This clonotype was recorded many times.

The V gene is TRBV6-1, the J gene TRBJ1-3; D remains unclear. The receptor comes from a woman under 30 with stable Graves' hyperthyroidism. Sequencing was carried out using peripheral blood. In nucleotides, the CDR3 is TGTGCCAGCAGTGAATTCGGTGCCGTTATATACACCATATATTTT. This sequence encodes CASSEFGAVIYTIYF.